Below are 20 T cell receptor beta chains sequenced from a single sample in a study of breast tumors, draining lymph nodes, adjacent tissues. Axillary draining lymph nodes of breast cancer patients supplied the node samples. TCRdb re-called the multiplex PCR reads with MiXCR, one entry per CDR3 protein. The sample holds approximately 210,000 distinct CDR3 sequences, around 35% seen once. The sequencing sample was made of axillary lymph node tissue. The receptors were gathered from a female donor with breast cancer. Some clones in this sample may be carry-over from other donors' samples.

As to this clonotype: The germline gene is not matched at one end of the junction; a read error may be the cause. The V and J genes are TRBV15 and TRBJ1-4; D is ambiguous. The V gene's germline CDR1 is LNHNV and CDR2 YYDKDF (reference sequence). The CDR3 consists of 9 residues. This chain's CDR3 is CATSRDRGF. As DNA, the CDR3 is TGTGCCACCAGCAGAGATCGGGGTTTT.

This clonotype was observed at least ten times. The CDR3 DNA reads as TGTGCCACCAGTGATCCGGGGACCAATCAGCCCCAGCATTTT. This translates into CATSDPGTNQPQHF. V gene TRBV24-1 combines with J gene TRBJ1-5, with a tentative D call TRBD1 (5 bases). Trimming took 3 bases from V and 3 from J, leaving 8 bases between them. This CDR3 region has 14 residues. The germline gives CDR1 KGHDR, CDR2 SFDVKD.

This clonotype was detected ten times or more. An end of the junction does not agree with germline; a read error may underlie this. This chain connects TRBV28 to TRBJ2-7, with TRBD2 identical over 12 bases. This CDR3 has 15 residues. Germline assignment: CDR1 MDHEN and CDR2 SYDVKM. The CDR3 nucleotides are TGCGCCAGCAGCTTACTAGCGGGAGGACCCTACGAGCAGTACTTC. Translation: CASSLLAGGPYEQYF. The whole variable domain, filled in from reference TRBV28 and TRBJ2-7, reads DVKVTQSSRYLVKRTGEKVFLECVQDMDHENMFWYRQDPGLGLRLIYFSYDVKMKEKGDIPEGYSVSREKKERFSLILESASTNQTSMYLCASSLLAGGPYEQYFGPGTRLTVT.

This clonotype has ten or more counts. This chain joins TRBV10-2 and TRBJ2-7; TRBD2 matches 12 bases. The CDR3 extends over 16 amino acids. V was pared by 0 bases and J by 4 bases, with 4 bases of the junction left unmatched. Germline CDR1 reads WSHSY; CDR2 reads SAAADI. The CDR3 sequence: CASSESLGLAGYEQYF. The CDR3 DNA reads TGCGCCAGCAGTGAGTCACTAGGACTAGCGGGGTACGAGCAGTACTTC.

V is TRBV29-1 and J is TRBJ2-7, with D possibly matching TRBD1 (5 bases). Germline V gives CDR1 SQVTM, CDR2 ANQGSEA. V lost 3 bases and J lost 6, with 18 bases in between. CDR3 length equals 14 residues. This CDR3 is CSVDVTSGFSEQYF. CDR3 coding DNA: TGCAGCGTTGATGTCACCTCAGGGTTCTCCGAGCAGTACTTC.

This clonotype has ten or more counts. The rearrangement links TRBV12-3 or TRBV12-4 to TRBJ1-4, with D tentatively TRBD1 (6 bases). The V and J ends lost 7 bases and 7 bases respectively, with 10 bases between them. The CDR3 runs to 12 residues. CDR3 amino acids: CASNQGGEKLFF. CDR3 bases: TGTGCCAGCAATCAAGGGGGTGAAAAACTGTTTTTT.

The V gene is TRBV7-1, the J gene TRBJ1-2; D not certain. TRBV7-1 is treated as an ORF (open reading frame) with a function not yet certain. CDR3 length: 14 residues. Deletions cut 3 bases from V and 3 bases from J, with 11 bases between. This CDR3 reads CASSSRAGDYGYTF. Here the CDR3 DNA reads TGTGCCAGCAGCTCCCGAGCAGGCGACTATGGCTACACCTTC.

The table lists this clonotype with many counts. The V and J genes are TRBV7-6 and TRBJ2-3; TRBD2 matches at 8 bases. V shed 1 base and J 3 bases; nucleotides not matched to a gene: 6. CDR1 is SGHVS and CDR2 is FNYEAQ in the germline V gene. The CDR3 runs 16 residues. CDR3 coding DNA: TGTGCCAGCAGCTTAGAGGCGGGAGGTTGGACAGATACGCAGTATTTT. Encoded protein: CASSLEAGGWTDTQYF. The entire variable domain, with the rest obtained from reference TRBV7-6 and TRBJ2-3, is as follows: GAGVSQSPRYKVTKRGQDVALRCDPISGHVSLYWYRQALGQGPEFLTYFNYEAQQDKSGLPNDRFSAERPEGSISTLTIQRTEQRDSAMYRCASSLEAGGWTDTQYFGPGTRLTVL.

The genes are TRBV7-8 and TRBJ1-1, with D perhaps TRBD1 (5 bases). Germline-derived CDR1 and CDR2 are SGHVS and FQNEAQ. CDR3 length equals 14 residues. V was shortened by 0 bases and J by 5 bases, with 10 bases between the two germline ends. The CDR3, as DNA: TGTGCCAGCAGCTTAGCGCTGGGGGGGACTGAAGCTTTCTTT. Its protein product is CASSLALGGTEAFF.

This clonotype was found many times. This CDR3 reads CASSIVAVLRTDTQYF. The CDR3 region has the DNA TGTGCCAGTAGTATAGTTGCGGTCTTAAGGACAGATACGCAGTATTTT. V gene TRBV19 combines with J gene TRBJ2-3, with unresolved D. The V end lost 1 base, the J end lost 3 bases, and 14 bases lay between the germline ends. From germline, CDR1 is LNHDA and CDR2 SQIVND (reference sequence). This CDR3 contains 16 residues. The whole variable domain, remainder taken from reference TRBV19 and TRBJ2-3, is DGGITQSPKYLFRKEGQNVTLSCEQNLNHDAMYWYRQDPGQGLRLIYYSQIVNDFQKGDIAEGYSVSREKKESFPLTVTSAQKNPTAFYLCASSIVAVLRTDTQYFGPGTRLTVL.

In its sample, this clonotype was seen many times. The chain couples TRBV6-6 to TRBJ1-2; D is ambiguous. Trimming took off 7 bases at V and 5 bases at J, with 17 bases between the two ends. The germline CDR1 and CDR2 sequences are MNHNY and SVGAGI (reference sequence). The CDR3 is 14 amino acids. The CDR3 here is CASTQRWGDYGYTF. The CDR3 nucleotides read TGTGCCAGCACCCAAAGATGGGGTGATTATGGCTACACCTTC.

The rearrangement uses TRBV6-2 or TRBV6-3 and TRBJ1-1; D call uncertain. This CDR3 spans 14 amino acids. CDR1 and CDR2 from the germline V gene are MNHEY and SVGEGT. V dropped 0 bases and J dropped 2 bases, with 7 bases sitting between them. The CDR3 protein is CASSYSLENTEAFF. CDR3 coding DNA: TGTGCCAGCAGTTACTCGCTCGAAAACACTGAAGCTTTCTTT.

The rearrangement links TRBV7-2 to TRBJ1-3; D remains ambiguous. The germline V gene has CDR1 SGHTA and CDR2 FQGNSA. The CDR3 covers 12 residues. Trimming removed 2 bases from V and 5 bases from J, with 4 bases in between. Here the CDR3 DNA reads TGTGCCAGCAGCTTAATGCGAAACACCATATATTTT. Protein: CASSLMRNTIYF. Complete variable domain (other parts from reference TRBV7-2 and TRBJ1-3): GAGVSQSPSNKVTEKGKDVELRCDPISGHTALYWYRQSLGQGLEFLIYFQGNSAPDKSGLPSDRFSAERTGGSVSTLTIQRTQQEDSAVYLCASSLMRNTIYFGEGSWLTVV.

This clonotype came up a few times. This chain joins TRBV3-1 and TRBJ1-5; D remains ambiguous. The CDR3 contains 13 residues. Trimming took 0 bases from V and 4 from J, leaving 4 bases between them. In germline, CDR1 is LGHDT, CDR2 YNNKEL (reference sequence). As DNA, the CDR3 is TGTGCCAGCAGCCAAGACGGTAATCAGCCCCAGCATTTT. Encoded protein: CASSQDGNQPQHF.

This clonotype has ten or more counts. V and J are TRBV4-2 and TRBJ2-7; perhaps TRBD1 as D (7 bases). The CDR3 runs to 14 residues. V dropped 7 bases and J dropped 2 bases, with 15 bases sitting between them. The germline CDR1 and CDR2 sequences are LGHNA and YNFKEQ. The CDR3: CASTPARGAYEQYF. The CDR3 nucleotides read TGTGCCAGCACCCCGGCCAGGGGGGCCTACGAGCAGTACTTC.

Remarks on this clonotype: The junction shows a germline mismatch at one end, possibly a read error. The genes are TRBV6-5 and TRBJ2-7; possible D gene TRBD2, 5 bases. This CDR3 has 13 amino acids. Germline V gene data show CDR1 as MNHEY and CDR2 as SVGAGI. Written as DNA, the CDR3 is TGTGCCAGCAGTCACTCGGAGGCCTACGAGCAGTACTTC. The encoded protein is CASSHSEAYEQYF.

There are many counts of this clonotype. The rearrangement uses TRBV2 and TRBJ2-7, with D hard to call. Germline V gene lookup returns CDR1 SNHLY and CDR2 FYNNEI. V lost 6 bases and J 4 bases, leaving 13 bases between the germline ends. This CDR3 region has 13 residues. Here the CDR3 reads CASRGHSIYEQYF. In nucleotides, the CDR3 is TGTGCCAGCAGGGGCCACTCAATTTACGAGCAGTACTTC. The variable domain in full, with the rest retrieved from reference TRBV2 and TRBJ2-7, is EPEVTQTPSHQVTQMGQEVILRCVPISNHLYFYWYRQILGQKVEFLVSFYNNEISEKSEIFDDQFSVERPDGSNFTLKIRSTKLEDSAMYFCASRGHSIYEQYFGPGTRLTVT.

The V call is TRBV5-1, the J call TRBJ2-1; 9 positions match TRBD1. CDR1 and CDR2 (germline): SGHRS, YFSETQ. This CDR3 comprises 13 residues. Trimming took 5 bases from V and 7 from J; bases not matched to a gene: 4. CDR3 loop: CASSYRGQNEQFF. The CDR3 coding sequence is TGCGCCAGCAGTTACAGGGGGCAAAATGAGCAGTTCTTC. The complete variable domain, with remaining parts taken from reference TRBV5-1 and TRBJ2-1, reads KAGVTQTPRYLIKTRGQQVTLSCSPISGHRSVSWYQQTPGQGLQFLFEYFSETQRNKGNFPGRFSGRQFSNSRSEMNVSTLELGDSALYLCASSYRGQNEQFFGPGTRLTVL.

This clonotype was counted at least ten times. V usage is TRBV7-3 and J usage is TRBJ2-5; possibly TRBD2 for D (7 bases). The CDR3 loop spans 14 amino acids. Trimming took off 5 bases at V and 5 bases at J, with 15 bases between the two ends. The V gene's germline CDR1 is SGHTA and CDR2 FQGTGA. CDR3 DNA sequence: TGTGCCAGCAGCCCCACGGGGGGCGTGGAGACCCAGTACTTC. Its translation is CASSPTGGVETQYF.

This clonotype appeared many times. V gene TRBV19 combines with J gene TRBJ2-7; maybe TRBD1 (5 bases). The ends were cut back, 2 bases at V and 6 bases at J, with 11 bases in the middle. Germline V CDR1 and CDR2: LNHDA, SQIVND (reference sequence). This CDR3 region has 13 residues. The CDR3 sequence is CASSIRQIGEQYF. CDR3 DNA sequence: TGTGCCAGTAGTATAAGACAGATCGGCGAGCAGTACTTC.